This T cell receptor (beta chain) comes out of a study of blood T cell repertoires in COVID-19. Study summary: Some COVID-19 samples were acute and others convalescent; all came from the United States, Italy and Spain.

Details on this clone: This sample also contains other DNA sequences that code for the same CDR3.

CDR1 KGHSH and CDR2 LQKENI come from the germline V gene. V gave up 3 bases and J gave up 3 bases; unmatched junction bases: 2. The CDR3 contains 14 residues. Participants, about 18 to 90 years old, spanned under 30 US areas. Cohort assignment relied on participant-reported clinical history. The repertoire was sequenced with immunoSEQ multiplex PCR; TCRdb's copy has only in-frame clones and lacks some. The sample yields 400,000 to 550,000 clones, around nine tenths seen once. The sequenced sample consisted of PBMCs or T cells enriched from blood (not recorded which). The receptor's source is a woman aged 18-29 years with acute COVID-19. The rearrangement joins TRBV18 to TRBJ2-7; 10 nucleotides line up with TRBD2. This CDR3 reads CASSPLAGDYEQYF. In DNA, the CDR3 is TGTGCCAGCTCACCTCTAGCGGGGGACTACGAGCAGTACTTC.